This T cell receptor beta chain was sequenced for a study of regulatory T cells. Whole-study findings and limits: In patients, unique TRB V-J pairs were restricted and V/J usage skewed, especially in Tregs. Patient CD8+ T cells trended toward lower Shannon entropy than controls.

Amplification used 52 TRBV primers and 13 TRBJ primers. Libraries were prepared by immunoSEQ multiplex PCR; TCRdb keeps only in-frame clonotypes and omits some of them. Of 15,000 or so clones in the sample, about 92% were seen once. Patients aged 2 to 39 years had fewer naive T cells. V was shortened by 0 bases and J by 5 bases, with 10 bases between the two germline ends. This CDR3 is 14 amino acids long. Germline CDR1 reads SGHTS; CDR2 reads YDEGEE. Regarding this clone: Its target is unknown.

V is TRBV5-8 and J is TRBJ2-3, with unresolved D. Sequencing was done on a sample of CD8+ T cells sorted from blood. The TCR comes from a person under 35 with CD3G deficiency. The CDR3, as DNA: TGTGCCAGCAGCTTGGAGGTTTGGCTAGATACGCAGTATTTT. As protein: CASSLEVWLDTQYF. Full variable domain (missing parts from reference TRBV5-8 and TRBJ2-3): EAGVTQSPTHLIKTRGQQATLRCSPISGHTSVYWYQQALGLGLQFLLWYDEGEERNRGNFPPRFSGRQFPNYSSELNVNALELEDSALYLCASSLEVWLDTQYFGPGTRLTVL.